Listed below are T cell receptor beta chains from one sample, sequenced in a study of neurological immune-mediated disorders. TCRdb ran MiXCR on the 5' RACE reads and lists one entry per CDR3 protein. The sample includes tens of thousands of distinct CDR3 sequences, 3.8% of them seen just once. The sample comprised PBMCs. The receptors here all came from a man between 25 and 39 years old with multiple sclerosis. Both conserved end residues are part of each CDR3. Fields, in order: V gene, CDR3 length, J gene, clone size, D gene, CDR3 protein, CDR3 DNA. The D gene is left open where the match is weak. Size values are once, few and many counts, or a class for expanded clones, and some rows have none.

v_call: TRBV12-3/TRBV12-4
cdr3_length: 12
j_call: TRBJ2-3
clone_size: many
d_call: TRBD2
cdr3_aa: CASSLSGGIMYF
cdr3_nt: TGTGCCAGCAGTTTAAGCGGGGGCATTATGTATTTT

v_call: TRBV12-3/TRBV12-4
cdr3_length: 15
j_call: TRBJ1-4
clone_size: many
d_call: .
cdr3_aa: CASSLSGGINEKLFF
cdr3_nt: TGTGCCAGCAGTTTATCGGGGGGGATAAATGAAAAACTGTTTTTT

v_call: TRBV20-1
cdr3_length: 12
j_call: TRBJ1-5
clone_size: many
d_call: TRBD1
cdr3_aa: CSARQGNQPQHF
cdr3_nt: TGCAGTGCCAGACAGGGAAATCAGCCCCAGCATTTT

v_call: TRBV7-6
cdr3_length: 14
j_call: TRBJ1-5
clone_size: many
d_call: TRBD1
cdr3_aa: CASHGTGLGQPQHF
cdr3_nt: TGTGCCAGCCACGGGACAGGGCTGGGTCAGCCCCAGCATTTT

v_call: TRBV10-3
cdr3_length: 16
j_call: TRBJ2-7
clone_size: many
d_call: TRBD1
cdr3_aa: CAISESNWDSSYEQYF
cdr3_nt: TGTGCCATCAGTGAGTCGAATTGGGACAGCTCCTACGAGCAGTACTTC

v_call: TRBV20-1
cdr3_length: 15
j_call: TRBJ1-1
clone_size: many
d_call: .
cdr3_aa: CSARDSRRGRTEAFF
cdr3_nt: TGCAGTGCTAGGGACTCGCGCAGGGGAAGGACTGAAGCTTTCTTT

v_call: TRBV7-8
cdr3_length: 17
j_call: TRBJ1-1
clone_size: many
d_call: .
cdr3_aa: CASSLAPGAVRNTEAFF
cdr3_nt: TGTGCCAGCAGCTTAGCGCCGGGGGCAGTCAGGAACACTGAAGCTTTCTTT

v_call: TRBV12-3/TRBV12-4
cdr3_length: 15
j_call: TRBJ2-1
clone_size: many
d_call: TRBD2
cdr3_aa: CASSRAGGHGNEQFF
cdr3_nt: TGTGCCAGCAGTCGAGCGGGGGGGCATGGCAATGAGCAGTTCTTC

v_call: TRBV18
cdr3_length: 18
j_call: TRBJ2-5
clone_size: many
d_call: TRBD1
cdr3_aa: CASSPPVRGNSLGETQYF
cdr3_nt: TGTGCCAGCTCACCACCGGTCAGGGGGAATTCGTTGGGAGAGACCCAGTACTTC

v_call: TRBV5-1
cdr3_length: 14
j_call: TRBJ2-5
clone_size: .
d_call: .
cdr3_aa: CASSLGQGGETQYF
cdr3_nt: TGCGCCAGCAGCTTGGGACAGGGAGGTGAGACCCAGTACTTC

v_call: TRBV20-1
cdr3_length: 12
j_call: TRBJ1-5
clone_size: many
d_call: .
cdr3_aa: CSARGGNQPQHF
cdr3_nt: TGCAGTGCTAGAGGAGGCAATCAGCCCCAGCATTTT

v_call: TRBV9
cdr3_length: 14
j_call: TRBJ2-5
clone_size: many
d_call: .
cdr3_aa: CASSLAWGQETQYF
cdr3_nt: TGTGCCAGCAGCCTTGCGTGGGGCCAAGAGACCCAGTACTTC

v_call: TRBV2
cdr3_length: 12
j_call: TRBJ2-1
clone_size: many
d_call: .
cdr3_aa: CASQDSYNEQFF
cdr3_nt: TGTGCCAGCCAGGACAGCTACAATGAGCAGTTCTTC

v_call: TRBV5-1
cdr3_length: 14
j_call: TRBJ2-7
clone_size: many
d_call: TRBD2
cdr3_aa: CASSGSGGAYEQYF
cdr3_nt: TGCGCCAGCAGCGGTAGCGGGGGGGCCTACGAGCAGTACTTC

v_call: TRBV5-1
cdr3_length: 13
j_call: TRBJ1-2
clone_size: many
d_call: .
cdr3_aa: CASSPEPRYGYTF
cdr3_nt: TGCGCCAGCAGCCCGGAACCCCGCTATGGCTACACCTTC

v_call: TRBV6-1
cdr3_length: 13
j_call: TRBJ1-1
clone_size: many
d_call: .
cdr3_aa: CASSEMRGTEAFF
cdr3_nt: TGTGCCAGCAGTGAAATGAGGGGTACTGAAGCTTTCTTT

v_call: TRBV5-1
cdr3_length: 13
j_call: TRBJ1-1
clone_size: many
d_call: .
cdr3_aa: CASSTDIDTEAFF
cdr3_nt: TGCGCCAGCAGCACCGACATCGACACTGAAGCTTTCTTT

v_call: TRBV28
cdr3_length: 16
j_call: TRBJ1-5
clone_size: many
d_call: .
cdr3_aa: CASSSPGRFEGGTQNF
cdr3_nt: TGTGCCAGCAGTTCACCCGGCCGGTTCGAAGGGGGGACCCAGAATTTT

v_call: TRBV6-5
cdr3_length: 13
j_call: TRBJ1-5
clone_size: .
d_call: TRBD1
cdr3_aa: CASTLGQGQPQNF
cdr3_nt: TGTGCCAGCACCCTCGGTCAGGGACAGCCCCAGAATTTT

v_call: TRBV20-1
cdr3_length: 13
j_call: TRBJ1-2
clone_size: many
d_call: TRBD1
cdr3_aa: CSATDRVNYGYTF
cdr3_nt: TGCAGTGCCACCGACAGGGTCAACTATGGCTACACCTTC

v_call: TRBV11-2
cdr3_length: 16
j_call: TRBJ2-2
clone_size: many
d_call: .
cdr3_aa: CASTDLRTLNTGELFF
cdr3_nt: TGTGCCAGCACGGACCTACGGACTTTGAACACCGGGGAGCTGTTTTTT

v_call: TRBV11-3
cdr3_length: 13
j_call: TRBJ1-2
clone_size: many
d_call: .
cdr3_aa: CASSQAWAYGYTF
cdr3_nt: TGTGCCAGCAGCCAGGCATGGGCTTATGGCTACACCTTC

v_call: TRBV12-3/TRBV12-4
cdr3_length: 13
j_call: TRBJ2-5
clone_size: many
d_call: .
cdr3_aa: CASSRPPAATQYF
cdr3_nt: TGTGCCAGCAGCCGACCCCCGGCGGCCACCCAGTACTTC

v_call: TRBV6-1
cdr3_length: 13
j_call: TRBJ2-7
clone_size: many
d_call: TRBD1
cdr3_aa: CASSEWVWTGKYF
cdr3_nt: TGTGCCAGCAGTGAATGGGTCTGGACAGGCAAGTACTTC

v_call: TRBV6-5
cdr3_length: 13
j_call: TRBJ1-6
clone_size: few
d_call: .
cdr3_aa: CASSPQIGSPLHF
cdr3_nt: TGTGCCAGCAGCCCTCAAATTGGATCACCCCTCCACTTT

v_call: TRBV5-1
cdr3_length: 15
j_call: TRBJ2-3
clone_size: .
d_call: .
cdr3_aa: CASSFRPTVTDTQYF
cdr3_nt: TGCGCCAGCAGCTTCCGGCCCACAGTTACAGATACGCAGTATTTT

v_call: TRBV20-1
cdr3_length: 15
j_call: TRBJ2-5
clone_size: many
d_call: .
cdr3_aa: CSARNSRAAGETQYF
cdr3_nt: TGCAGTGCTAGAAATAGCAGGGCGGCTGGAGAGACCCAGTACTTC

v_call: TRBV29-1
cdr3_length: 12
j_call: TRBJ2-1
clone_size: many
d_call: TRBD1
cdr3_aa: CSGRTGANEQFF
cdr3_nt: TGCAGCGGGCGGACAGGGGCCAATGAGCAGTTCTTC

v_call: TRBV7-9
cdr3_length: 17
j_call: TRBJ1-2
clone_size: many
d_call: TRBD1
cdr3_aa: CASSLVPWTGRVYGYTF
cdr3_nt: TGTGCCAGCAGCTTAGTCCCATGGACAGGGAGGGTCTATGGCTACACCTTC

v_call: TRBV12-3/TRBV12-4
cdr3_length: 18
j_call: TRBJ2-1
clone_size: many
d_call: TRBD2
cdr3_aa: CASSGSGGALGSYNEQFF
cdr3_nt: TGTGCCAGCAGTGGTAGCGGGGGGGCCTTGGGTTCCTACAATGAGCAGTTCTTC

v_call: TRBV10-3
cdr3_length: 17
j_call: TRBJ2-7
clone_size: many
d_call: .
cdr3_aa: CAISSETMRGPLYEQYF
cdr3_nt: TGTGCCATCAGTTCAGAGACTATGCGGGGTCCCCTCTACGAGCAGTACTTC

v_call: TRBV12-3/TRBV12-4
cdr3_length: 13
j_call: TRBJ1-2
clone_size: many
d_call: .
cdr3_aa: CASSLALAGGYTF
cdr3_nt: TGTGCCAGCAGTTTAGCGCTGGCGGGGGGCTACACCTTC

v_call: TRBV29-1
cdr3_length: 15
j_call: TRBJ2-5
clone_size: many
d_call: TRBD1
cdr3_aa: CSVEDNDRGQETQYF
cdr3_nt: TGCAGCGTTGAAGATAATGACAGGGGGCAAGAGACCCAGTACTTC

v_call: TRBV24-1
cdr3_length: 13
j_call: TRBJ2-1
clone_size: .
d_call: .
cdr3_aa: CATSASEPNEQFF
cdr3_nt: TGTGCCACCAGTGCCTCTGAACCTAATGAGCAGTTCTTC

v_call: TRBV20-1
cdr3_length: 12
j_call: TRBJ1-5
clone_size: many
d_call: .
cdr3_aa: CSAAQGNQPQHF
cdr3_nt: TGCAGTGCCGCACAGGGAAATCAGCCCCAGCATTTT

v_call: TRBV12-3/TRBV12-4
cdr3_length: 19
j_call: TRBJ1-3
clone_size: many
d_call: .
cdr3_aa: CASSFPSRLKTDSGNTIYF
cdr3_nt: TGTGCCAGCAGTTTTCCTTCCCGACTGAAAACAGACTCTGGAAACACCATATATTTT

v_call: TRBV6-4
cdr3_length: 16
j_call: TRBJ2-1
clone_size: many
d_call: TRBD2
cdr3_aa: CASSDVSGSSYNEQFF
cdr3_nt: TGTGCCAGCAGTGACGTGAGCGGGAGCTCCTACAATGAGCAGTTCTTC

v_call: TRBV5-1
cdr3_length: 15
j_call: TRBJ1-4
clone_size: few
d_call: .
cdr3_aa: CASRRGTPVLEKLFF
cdr3_nt: TGCGCCAGCAGGCGGGGGACACCCGTCTTGGAAAAACTGTTTTTT

v_call: TRBV6-6
cdr3_length: 14
j_call: TRBJ2-7
clone_size: many
d_call: .
cdr3_aa: CASTPQGPRYEQYF
cdr3_nt: TGTGCCAGCACCCCACAGGGTCCACGATACGAGCAGTACTTC

v_call: TRBV6-6
cdr3_length: 14
j_call: TRBJ1-1
clone_size: few
d_call: TRBD1
cdr3_aa: CASNLLQGGLEAFF
cdr3_nt: TGTGCCAGCAACCTTCTCCAGGGGGGTCTTGAAGCTTTCTTT

v_call: TRBV6-1
cdr3_length: 15
j_call: TRBJ2-2
clone_size: many
d_call: .
cdr3_aa: CASSEEDSRIGELFF
cdr3_nt: TGTGCCAGCAGTGAAGAGGATAGCCGGATCGGGGAGCTGTTTTTT

v_call: TRBV20-1
cdr3_length: 15
j_call: TRBJ2-4
clone_size: many
d_call: .
cdr3_aa: CSARAPVLAKNIQYF
cdr3_nt: TGCAGTGCTAGAGCCCCAGTCCTAGCCAAAAACATTCAGTACTTC